The rows below give T cell receptor beta chains drawn from one sample of a study of Graves' ophthalmopathy and Graves' hyperthyroidism. TCRdb ran MiXCR on the multiplex PCR reads and lists one entry per CDR3 protein. The sample has roughly 500,000 distinct CDR3 sequences, over 13% seen once. Material for sequencing was blood. The origin of the receptors is a woman aged 25 to 39 with Graves' ophthalmopathy. Each CDR3 is given with its conserved first and last residue. Fields, in order: V gene, clone size, J gene, D gene, CDR3 protein, CDR3 DNA. A D gene is named only where the DNA matches it firmly. A row's size may be missing; if present it is once, few, many or a size class.

>TRBV12-3/TRBV12-4|many|TRBJ1-2|NA
CASSLRGFYGYTF
TGTGCCAGCAGTTTAAGGGGCTTCTATGGCTACACCTTC
>TRBV29-1|many|TRBJ2-7|NA
CSVQGSSHEQYF
TGCAGCGTACAGGGAAGTAGCCACGAGCAGTACTTC
>TRBV28|many|TRBJ2-5|TRBD1
CASSSRDRGLEETQYF
TGTGCCAGCAGCTCCCGGGACAGGGGTCTAGAAGAGACCCAGTACTTC
>TRBV30|NA|TRBJ2-5|NA
CASMWGSQETQYF
TGTGCCTCGATGTGGGGGTCACAAGAGACCCAGTACTTC
>TRBV12-3/TRBV12-4|many|TRBJ1-1|NA
CASSLLPETEAFF
TGTGCCAGCAGTTTACTGCCGGAAACTGAAGCTTTCTTT
>TRBV15|many|TRBJ2-5|NA
CATSKARGVGQETQYF
TGTGCCACCAGCAAAGCGCGCGGGGTGGGGCAAGAGACCCAGTACTTC
>TRBV6-1|many|TRBJ1-1|NA
CASSEALGVNTEAFF
TGTGCCAGCAGTGAAGCGCTGGGGGTGAACACTGAAGCTTTCTTT
>TRBV28|many|TRBJ1-5|NA
CASSFWDLRSNQPQHF
TGTGCCAGCAGTTTCTGGGACTTAAGGAGCAATCAGCCCCAGCATTTT
>TRBV4-1|NA|TRBJ2-7|NA
CASSQRDIAYEQYF
TGCGCCAGCAGCCAACGGGACATAGCCTACGAGCAGTACTTC
>TRBV30|many|TRBJ1-1|NA
CAWSGRQSNTEAFF
TGTGCCTGGAGTGGGCGACAGAGCAACACTGAAGCTTTCTTT
>TRBV13|NA|TRBJ2-5|NA
CASSAGGPFAAQYF
TGTGCCAGCAGCGCCGGGGGGCCCTTCGCGGCCCAGTACTTC
>TRBV7-2|many|TRBJ1-5|NA
CASSPLGQPQHF
TGTGCCAGCAGCCCTCTCGGTCAGCCCCAGCATTTT
>TRBV27|NA|TRBJ2-7|TRBD1
CASSLQRGPHYEQYF
TGTGCCAGCAGTTTACAGAGGGGGCCTCACTACGAGCAGTACTTC
>TRBV19|NA|TRBJ1-1|TRBD1
CASSIRQGLDLVNTEAFF
TGTGCCAGTAGTATACGACAGGGCCTCGACTTGGTGAACACTGAAGCTTTCTTT
>TRBV11-2|many|TRBJ1-3|NA
CASSLLGNTIYF
TGTGCCAGCAGCTTACTTGGAAACACCATATATTTT
>TRBV6-4|many|TRBJ2-2|NA
CASSDGLRGDTGELFF
TGTGCCAGCAGTGACGGATTGAGGGGAGACACCGGGGAGCTGTTTTTT
>TRBV6-4|many|TRBJ1-2|NA
CASSYQQRGHTF
TGTGCCAGCAGTTACCAACAACGAGGCCACACCTTC
>TRBV12-3/TRBV12-4|few|TRBJ2-2|NA
CASRQGLGTGELFF
TGTGCCAGCCGGCAGGGGCTGGGCACCGGGGAGCTGTTTTTT
>TRBV12-3/TRBV12-4|many|TRBJ2-7|TRBD2
CASSFTSGSPTEQYF
TGTGCCAGCAGTTTCACTAGCGGGAGTCCGACCGAGCAGTACTTC
>TRBV28|many|TRBJ2-2|NA
CASSPPGELFF
TGTGCCAGCAGTCCGCCAGGGGAGCTGTTTTTT
>TRBV5-5|many|TRBJ2-4|NA
CASSLGRTQNIQYF
TGTGCCAGCAGCTTGGGACGGACCCAAAACATTCAGTACTTC
>TRBV4-2|few|TRBJ1-1|TRBD1
CASSQETQGAGTEAFF
TGTGCCAGCAGCCAAGAGACCCAGGGGGCTGGCACTGAAGCTTTCTTT
>TRBV19|NA|TRBJ1-5|TRBD1
CASSIMLGTADQPQHF
TGTGCCAGTAGTATAATGCTGGGGACAGCCGATCAGCCCCAGCATTTT
>TRBV7-7|NA|TRBJ2-5|NA
CASSTDPRETQYF
TGTGCTAGCAGCACGGACCCCCGAGAGACCCAGTACTTC
>TRBV6-5|many|TRBJ2-5|NA
CASSYGQYQETQYF
TGTGCCAGCAGTTATGGACAGTACCAAGAGACCCAGTACTTC
>TRBV20-1|many|TRBJ2-5|NA
CSAGPRPSPGETQYF
TGCAGTGCGGGCCCTAGGCCTAGCCCGGGTGAGACCCAGTACTTC
>TRBV11-2|many|TRBJ2-7|NA
CASSLVRRAYEQYF
TGTGCCAGCAGCTTAGTTCGCAGGGCCTACGAGCAGTACTTC
>TRBV16|many|TRBJ1-5|NA
CASSQSQGYSNQPQHF
TGTGCCAGCAGCCAGTCGCAGGGCTATAGCAATCAGCCCCAGCATTTT
>TRBV4-1|many|TRBJ2-5|NA
CASSPRTGDQETQYF
TGCGCCAGCAGCCCGCGGACTGGAGATCAAGAGACCCAGTACTTC
>TRBV11-2|many|TRBJ1-1|NA
CASNNPLTYTEAFF
TGTGCCAGCAACAATCCGCTTACCTACACTGAAGCTTTCTTT
>TRBV5-1|few|TRBJ2-7|NA
CASSDLDSSSYEQYF
TGCGCCAGCAGCGACCTGGACTCGAGCTCCTACGAGCAGTACTTC
>TRBV6-1|many|TRBJ2-7|TRBD2
CASSEGGGAGYEQYF
TGTGCCAGCAGTGAGGGCGGGGGGGCTGGCTACGAGCAGTACTTC
>TRBV11-2|many|TRBJ2-4|NA
CASSQFGNDKNIQYF
TGTGCCAGCAGCCAGTTCGGCAACGATAAAAACATTCAGTACTTC
>TRBV10-3|many|TRBJ1-6|NA
CAISAKGSYNSPLHF
TGTGCCATCTCGGCGAAAGGCTCCTATAATTCACCCCTCCACTTT
>TRBV5-1|few|TRBJ2-4|TRBD2
CASSFDSGGAFNIQYF
TGCGCCAGCAGCTTCGATAGCGGGGGGGCCTTTAACATTCAGTACTTC
>TRBV28|few|TRBJ1-1|TRBD1
CASTRSGDRGYTEAFF
TGTGCCAGCACCCGGAGTGGCGACAGGGGGTACACTGAAGCTTTCTTT